This T cell receptor (beta chain) emerged from a study of identical twins. Findings of the study overall: For monozygotic twins, models underestimated out-of-frame TCR alpha sharing.

Germline CDR1 SNHLY, CDR2 FYNNEI. The CDR3 runs to 13 residues. After template switching added a universal primer site, the resulting cDNA carried unique molecular identifiers. TCRdb processed the 5' RACE reads anew with MiXCR; each CDR3 protein has one entry. The sample lists about 690,000 distinct CDR3 sequences; 6% to 6.5% were seen once. Each donor (without exception) was a healthy Caucasian. Turning to this clonotype: Antigen unknown. The junction does not match germline at one end; this may be a read error.

The TCR originated in a man aged 18 to 29 in good health. The sequencing input was naive T cells sorted from blood. This sequence joins TRBV2 and TRBJ1-1; D is uncertain. CDR3 in amino acids: CASSVFKGTEASF. The CDR3 nucleotides read TGTGCCAGCAGTGTGTTTAAGGGCACTGAAGCTTCCTTT. Drawing the rest from reference TRBV2 and TRBJ1-1, the complete variable domain is EPEVTQTPSHQVTQMGQEVILRCVPISNHLYFYWYRQILGQKVEFLVSFYNNEISEKSEIFDDQFSVERPDGSNFTLKIRSTKLEDSAMYFCASSVFKGTEASFGQGTRLTVV.